The clone carrying this T cell receptor (beta chain) is medium-sized by share. Exclusion of a patient followed from autoimmune disease history or systemic immunosuppression. The data are from a study of OX40 agonist ivuxolimab in advanced cancers. Study summary: The mean age was roughly 60 years, ranging from about 20 to 79, with around four fifths of participants male.

The CDR3 is 15 residues long. Trimming pared 6 bases from V and 2 bases from J, leaving 16 bases between. Germline V gene data show CDR1 as SGHTA and CDR2 as FQGTGA. Here immunoSEQ multiplex PCR was the method, and the copy in TCRdb shows in-frame clones only, minus some. The data contain more than 15,000 clones, 80% of them singletons. V and J are TRBV7-3 and TRBJ2-5; a possible D gene is TRBD1 (6 bases). The sample was CD4+ or CD8+ T cells sorted from blood, taken in a trial of the OX40 agonist ivuxolimab. This receptor was identified in an adult with an advanced solid tumor such as melanoma, head and neck, liver or kidney cancer. The CDR3 bases are TGTGCCAGCAGTTCAACAGGAACAGGGCAAGAGACCCAGTACTTC. Protein: CASSSTGTGQETQYF.